One sample yielded the 25 T cell receptor beta chains listed below, sequenced in a study of blood T cell repertoires in COVID-19. The data were produced by immunoSEQ multiplex PCR, yet TCRdb's version contains in-frame clones alone and is incomplete. Among around 400,000 clones listed, around 87% were seen once. The sequenced sample was peripheral blood. The receptors derive from a woman in her twenties or thirties with COVID-19, enrolled during active disease.

This chain joins TRBV2 and TRBJ2-5, with 7 bases fitting TRBD1. The CDR3 is made up of 14 amino acids. The germline V gene encodes CDR1 SNHLY and CDR2 FYNNEI. The ends lost 3 bases at V and 1 base at J; junction bases unmatched: 2. The CDR3 loop reads CASSEGQIQETQYF. CDR3 nucleotide sequence: TGTGCCAGCAGTGAGGGACAGATCCAAGAGACCCAGTACTTC.

The chain recombines TRBV29-1 with TRBJ2-1, with TRBD1 matching 9 bases. Germline trimming cut 6 bases from V and 4 bases from J; bases unmatched to any gene: 7. This CDR3 contains 14 residues. The germline V gene has CDR1 SQVTM and CDR2 ANQGSEA. CDR3 sequence (DNA): TGCAGCGTGGGGGGACAGGGCGAATACAATGAGCAGTTCTTC. Its protein is CSVGGQGEYNEQFF.

CDR3 sequence (DNA): TGTGCCAGCACCGCTGCGGCAGGGGCCTCCTATGGCTACACCTTC. It specifies CASTAAAGASYGYTF. This sequence joins TRBV7-9 and TRBJ1-2; a weak D match, TRBD1 (6 bases). Trimming removed 7 bases at V and 4 bases at J, with 19 bases between. Germline lookup yields CDR1 SEHNR and CDR2 FQNEAQ (reference sequence). This CDR3 is 15 amino acids long.

The J gene is TRBJ1-1, the V gene TRBV29-1; D might be TRBD1 (6 bases). CDR1 and CDR2 from the germline V gene are SQVTM and ANQGSEA. CDR3 length: 13 residues. Trimming took 1 base from V and 4 from J, leaving 10 bases between them. As DNA, the CDR3 is TGCAGCGTTGAAGTAAGGGGGGGCACTGAAGCTTTCTTT. This encodes CSVEVRGGTEAFF. Combining the CDR3 with reference TRBV29-1 and TRBJ1-1 gives the whole variable domain SAVISQKPSRDICQRGTSLTIQCQVDSQVTMMFWYRQQPGQSLTLIATANQGSEATYESGFVIDKFPISRPNLTFSTLTVSNMSPEDSSIYLCSVEVRGGTEAFFGQGTRLTVV.

This clone was detected only once. This chain joins TRBV30 and TRBJ1-5, with 7 bases lining up with TRBD1. Trimming at V came to 3 bases and at J to 5 bases, leaving 4 bases not matched to a gene. Germline V gene lookup returns CDR1 GTSNPN and CDR2 SVGIG (reference sequence). This CDR3 has 13 residues. The CDR3, as DNA: TGTGCCTGGAGCCGACAGGGATATCAGCCCCAGCATTTT. Translation: CAWSRQGYQPQHF.

This clone has ten or more counts. V gene TRBV3-1 (or the pseudogene TRBV3-2) combines with J gene TRBJ1-2; 8 nucleotides line up with TRBD1. The germline CDR1 and CDR2 sequences are LGHDT and YNNKEL (reference sequence). V dropped 4 bases and J dropped 8; count of bases not matched to a gene: 12. CDR3 length: 15 residues. The CDR3 region is CASSPPTDRGRGYTF. In nucleotides, the CDR3 is TGTGCCAGCAGCCCCCCCACCGACAGGGGTCGGGGCTACACCTTC.

The chain combines TRBV5-1 with TRBJ1-2; D perhaps matches TRBD1 (6 bases). The CDR3 length is 15 residues. Germline V gene data show CDR1 as SGHRS and CDR2 as YFSETQ. V was cut by 0 bases and J by 3 bases, with 12 bases left in between. The CDR3 sequence: CASSLGQATDYGYTF. In nucleotides, the CDR3 is TGCGCCAGCAGCTTGGGACAGGCAACGGACTATGGCTACACCTTC.

The table lists this clone with a few counts. The V and J genes are TRBV5-1 and TRBJ1-5; TRBD1 matches at 7 bases. V lost 1 base, J lost 3 bases, and 4 bases stayed unmatched. The germline gives CDR1 SGHRS, CDR2 YFSETQ. This CDR3 spans 15 amino acids. The CDR3 nucleotides are TGCGCCAGCAGCTTGACGACAGGGAACAATCAGCCCCAGCATTTT. Its translation is CASSLTTGNNQPQHF. Together with reference TRBV5-1 and TRBJ1-5, the CDR3 gives the full variable domain: KAGVTQTPRYLIKTRGQQVTLSCSPISGHRSVSWYQQTPGQGLQFLFEYFSETQRNKGNFPGRFSGRQFSNSRSEMNVSTLELGDSALYLCASSLTTGNNQPQHFGDGTRLSIL.

The V call is TRBV30, the J call TRBJ2-7; 7 bases map to TRBD1. Germline-derived CDR1 and CDR2 are GTSNPN and SVGIG (reference sequence). With 4 bases clipped from V and 5 bases from J, the junction kept 8 bases outside the gene matches. This CDR3 region has 13 residues. DNA for the CDR3: TGTGCCTGGACTGCAGGGGGTACCGACGAGCAGTACTTC. Translated, it gives CAWTAGGTDEQYF.

The CDR3 here is CASSGDSVYEQYF. In DNA, the CDR3 is TGTGCCAGCAGCGGGGACAGTGTCTACGAGCAGTACTTC. The V and J genes are TRBV3-1 (or the pseudogene TRBV3-2) and TRBJ2-7; 7 bases map to TRBD1. Germline assignment: CDR1 LGHDT and CDR2 YNNKEL (reference sequence). This CDR3 spans 13 amino acids. Unmatched junction bases numbered 4, after V lost 5 bases and J lost 3 bases.

The V and J genes are TRBV28 and TRBJ2-3, with 10 bases fitting TRBD2. Per the germline V gene, CDR1 is MDHEN and CDR2 is SYDVKM. The junction had 6 bases not matched to a gene; V was cut back by 5 bases and J by 4 bases. The CDR3 runs 15 residues. CDR3 in DNA: TGTGCCAGCAGTCTTAGCGGGAGGTCGGCAGATACGCAGTATTTT. This gives the protein CASSLSGRSADTQYF.

This chain joins TRBV2 and TRBJ2-5; D is unclear. This CDR3 has 11 amino acids. Deletions cut 10 bases from V and 0 bases from J, with 6 bases between. Germline CDR1 is SNHLY and CDR2 is FYNNEI. The CDR3 sequence is CANEYQETQYF. The CDR3 nucleotides are TGTGCCAACGAGTACCAAGAGACCCAGTACTTC.

The chain uses TRBV6-2 or TRBV6-3 and TRBJ2-1; no clear D gene. V was shortened by 2 bases and J by 7 bases, with 21 bases between the two germline ends. This CDR3 comprises 17 residues. Germline V gene lookup returns CDR1 MNHEY and CDR2 SVGEGT. The CDR3 here is CASSYGSRSLGGNEQFF. In nucleotides, the CDR3 is TGTGCCAGCAGTTACGGTTCACGGAGTCTCGGCGGAAATGAGCAGTTCTTC.

Regarding this clone: This specimen includes other DNA sequences encoding the same CDR3. The rearrangement joins TRBV7-3 to TRBJ2-2; the match to TRBD1 covers 7 bases. The CDR3 loop spans 13 amino acids. Trimming cost V 5 bases and J 5 bases; bases outside gene matches: 2. Germline CDR1 SGHTA, CDR2 FQGTGA. CDR3 sequence reads: CASSLQGTGELFF. CDR3 DNA sequence: TGTGCCAGCAGCCTACAGGGGACCGGGGAGCTGTTTTTT.

The chain links TRBV14 to TRBJ1-1, with 8 nucleotides matching TRBD1. The CDR3 runs to 13 residues. V lost 4 bases to trimming and J lost 5 bases; unmatched junction nucleotides: 3. Germline assignment: CDR1 SGHDN and CDR2 FVKESK. The CDR3 DNA is TGTGCCAGCAGCCTACAGGGGGGGACTGAAGCTTTCTTT. This translates into CASSLQGGTEAFF.

CDR3 coding DNA: TGTGCCAGCAGGGGGGGGGTACCCCTCCACTTT. Translated: CASRGGVPLHF. This sequence joins TRBV28 and TRBJ1-6, with D possibly matching TRBD1 (5 bases). Per germline, CDR1 MDHEN and CDR2 SYDVKM. The germline V and J ends were trimmed by 6 bases and 12 bases, with 9 bases remaining between them. The CDR3 loop spans 11 amino acids.

This chain joins TRBV19 and TRBJ2-7; D possibly corresponds to TRBD1 (6 bases). V was cut by 5 bases and J by 6 bases, with 14 bases left in between. Germline V lookup: CDR1 LNHDA, CDR2 SQIVND (reference sequence). The CDR3 is made up of 13 amino acids. CDR3 loop: CASSPTGRAEQYF. The CDR3 nucleotides are TGTGCCAGTAGTCCCACAGGGCGGGCCGAGCAGTACTTC.

The chain combines TRBV11-1 with TRBJ2-3; 8 bases align to TRBD2. This CDR3 comprises 15 residues. CDR1 is SGHAT and CDR2 is FQDESV in the germline V gene (reference sequence). The V gene end was trimmed by 5 bases and the J gene end by 5 bases; junction bases not matched to a gene: 9. The CDR3 here is CASSSIWLAGDTQYF. CDR3 DNA sequence: TGTGCCAGCAGCAGTATCTGGCTAGCGGGAGATACGCAGTATTTT.

The rearrangement uses TRBV27 and TRBJ2-3; D gene unclear. Trimming stripped 2 bases from V and 4 bases from J, with 7 bases between. This CDR3 contains 13 residues. Germline V gene sequence: CDR1 MNHEY, CDR2 SMNVEV (reference sequence). The CDR3 DNA reads TGTGCCAGCAGTTTAGTTAATGCAGATACGCAGTATTTT. Encoded protein: CASSLVNADTQYF.

The chain couples TRBV5-4 to TRBJ2-1; D might be TRBD1 (6 bases). CDR3 length: 14 amino acids. CDR1 is SGHNT and CDR2 is YYREEE in the germline V gene (reference sequence). Trimming shortened V by 7 bases and J by 6 bases, and 17 bases separated the two germline ends. The CDR3 region is CASRAYRAGNEQFF. CDR3 nucleotide sequence: TGTGCCAGCCGAGCGTACAGGGCGGGCAATGAGCAGTTCTTC.

CDR3 sequence reads: CASRATGFPGTEAFF. The CDR3 bases are TGTGCCAGCAGGGCGACAGGGTTCCCGGGCACTGAAGCTTTCTTT. This chain links TRBV6-5 with TRBJ1-1; 7 positions match TRBD1. J was trimmed by 4 bases and V by 6 bases; bases with no gene match: 11. The CDR3 length is 15 residues. From germline, CDR1 is MNHEY and CDR2 SVGAGI.

The chain joins TRBV5-1 to TRBJ2-3; a weak D match, TRBD2 (7 bases). The CDR3 has 16 amino acids. Germline V gives CDR1 SGHRS, CDR2 YFSETQ. The V end was cut by 3 bases, the J end by 2 bases, with 16 bases between. Written as DNA, the CDR3 is TGCGCCAGCAGCTCCGGGAGGACAGTAAACACAGATACGCAGTATTTT. It translates to CASSSGRTVNTDTQYF. Together with reference TRBV5-1 and TRBJ2-3, the CDR3 gives the full variable domain: KAGVTQTPRYLIKTRGQQVTLSCSPISGHRSVSWYQQTPGQGLQFLFEYFSETQRNKGNFPGRFSGRQFSNSRSEMNVSTLELGDSALYLCASSSGRTVNTDTQYFGPGTRLTVL.

V usage is TRBV30 and J usage is TRBJ2-1; the D gene is possibly TRBD2 (5 bases). This CDR3 has 15 residues. Germline CDR1 GTSNPN, CDR2 SVGIG (reference sequence). Trimming took off 2 bases at V and 4 bases at J, with 15 bases between the two ends. This CDR3 is CAWSPGGEGYNEQFF. The CDR3 DNA sequence: TGTGCCTGGAGTCCCGGCGGAGAGGGATACAATGAGCAGTTCTTC.

V gene TRBV7-3 combines with J gene TRBJ2-2; TRBD1 agrees at 8 bases. This CDR3 region has 15 residues. CDR1 and CDR2 (germline): SGHTA, FQGTGA. J was trimmed by 7 bases and V by 8 bases; bases with no gene match: 12. CDR3 sequence: CASSLDRGHVGELFF. The CDR3 nucleotides are TGTGCCAGCTCTCTCGACAGGGGACATGTCGGGGAGCTGTTTTTT.

A note on this clone: This CDR3 is also generated by other DNA sequences in the sample. V gene TRBV28 combines with J gene TRBJ1-2; D is ambiguous. V was clipped by 6 bases and J by 4 bases, with 9 bases between them. Germline V gives CDR1 MDHEN, CDR2 SYDVKM. The CDR3 contains 12 residues. The CDR3 nucleotides are TGTGCCAGCAGCCGCGGAAGCTATGGCTACACCTTC. Translating gives CASSRGSYGYTF.